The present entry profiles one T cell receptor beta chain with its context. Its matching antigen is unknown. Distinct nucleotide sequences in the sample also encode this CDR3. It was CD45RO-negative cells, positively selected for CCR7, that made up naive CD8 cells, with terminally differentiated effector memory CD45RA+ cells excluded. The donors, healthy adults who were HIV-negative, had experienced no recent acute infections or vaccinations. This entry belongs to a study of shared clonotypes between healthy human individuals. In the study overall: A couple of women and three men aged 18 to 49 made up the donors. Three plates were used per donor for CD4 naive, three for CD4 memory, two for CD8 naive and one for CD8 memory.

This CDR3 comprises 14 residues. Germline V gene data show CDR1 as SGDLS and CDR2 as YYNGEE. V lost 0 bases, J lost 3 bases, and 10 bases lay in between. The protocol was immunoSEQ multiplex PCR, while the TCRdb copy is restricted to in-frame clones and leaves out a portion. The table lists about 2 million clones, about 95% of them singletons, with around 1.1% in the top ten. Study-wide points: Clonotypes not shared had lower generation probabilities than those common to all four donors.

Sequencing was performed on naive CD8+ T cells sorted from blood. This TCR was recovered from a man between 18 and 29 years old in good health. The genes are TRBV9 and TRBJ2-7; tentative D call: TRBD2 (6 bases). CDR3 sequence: CASSVGGDLYEQYF. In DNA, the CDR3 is TGTGCCAGCAGCGTAGGGGGGGATCTCTACGAGCAGTACTTC.